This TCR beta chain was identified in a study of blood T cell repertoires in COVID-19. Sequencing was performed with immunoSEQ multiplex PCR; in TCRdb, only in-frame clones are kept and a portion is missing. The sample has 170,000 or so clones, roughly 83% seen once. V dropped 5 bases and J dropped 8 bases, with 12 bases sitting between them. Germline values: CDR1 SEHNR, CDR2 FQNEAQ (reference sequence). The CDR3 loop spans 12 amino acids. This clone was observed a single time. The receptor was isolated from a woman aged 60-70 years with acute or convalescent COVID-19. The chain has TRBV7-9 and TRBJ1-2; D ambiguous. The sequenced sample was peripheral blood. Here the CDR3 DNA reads TGTGCCAGCAGCGCCGATGGGAGCGGCTACACCTTC. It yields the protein CASSADGSGYTF.